These 26 T cell receptor beta chains were all obtained from the same sample, sequenced in a study of beta chain features in type 1 diabetes. Isolated RNA was reverse transcribed in full, so expressed TCRB transcripts were sequenced. Produced via immunoSEQ multiplex PCR; TCRdb's table is partial and in-frame only. The table has some 500,000 clones, roughly 11% seen once; the top ten hold 0.04% to 0.05%. The sequenced material came from naive CD4+ T cells from blood. These receptors were collected from a woman under 30 in good health.

This clone has a count of ten or more. The genes are TRBV28 and TRBJ1-1; D is unresolved. Germline CDR1 is MDHEN and CDR2 is SYDVKM. This CDR3 region has 11 residues. V lost 9 bases, J lost 6 bases, and 11 bases lay in between. The CDR3 DNA reads TGTGCCAGTGGCCCTCTGCCTGAAGCTTTCTTT. This encodes CASGPLPEAFF.

This clone was observed a few times. The V gene is TRBV5-1, the J gene TRBJ2-5; tentatively, D is TRBD1 or TRBD2 (5 bases each). The V gene's germline CDR1 is SGHRS and CDR2 YFSETQ. The CDR3 loop spans 15 amino acids. V was cut by 0 bases and J by 5 bases, with 14 bases left in between. For the CDR3, the DNA is TGCGCCAGCAGCTTGGGGGGGTCTCGAGTCGAGACCCAGTACTTC. Its protein product is CASSLGGSRVETQYF. The whole variable domain, remainder taken from reference TRBV5-1 and TRBJ2-5, is KAGVTQTPRYLIKTRGQQVTLSCSPISGHRSVSWYQQTPGQGLQFLFEYFSETQRNKGNFPGRFSGRQFSNSRSEMNVSTLELGDSALYLCASSLGGSRVETQYFGPGTRLLVL.

This clone was seen more than once but under ten times. This chain connects TRBV5-1 to TRBJ2-1, with 12 bases matching TRBD2. Germline V gene data show CDR1 as SGHRS and CDR2 as YFSETQ. Trimming removed 2 bases from V and 6 bases from J; junction bases left unmatched: 3. CDR3 size: 15 residues. The CDR3 DNA reads TGCGCCAGCAGCTTTTCGACTAGCGGGAGCAATGAGCAGTTCTTC. It encodes CASSFSTSGSNEQFF.

This sequence joins TRBV18 and TRBJ1-5; perhaps TRBD1 as D (6 bases). V shed 3 bases and J shed 2 bases, with 17 bases lying between them. Germline V lookup: CDR1 KGHSH, CDR2 LQKENI. The CDR3 is 17 residues long. CDR3 DNA: TGTGCCAGCTCACCGGGCTTAGGGGGAGCAGGCAATCAGCCCCAGCATTTT. Translation: CASSPGLGGAGNQPQHF.

The chain is built from TRBV18 and TRBJ1-1; a weak D match, TRBD1 (5 bases). CDR1 is KGHSH and CDR2 is LQKENI in the germline V gene. The CDR3 has 15 amino acids. Trimming pared 6 bases from V and 5 bases from J, leaving 19 bases between. CDR3 bases: TGTGCCAGCTCGAATCAGGGAGAGGGTATTACTGAAGCTTTCTTT. Amino acid sequence: CASSNQGEGITEAFF.

The rearrangement joins TRBV2 to TRBJ2-1; TRBD1 aligns across 7 bases. V lost 6 bases to trimming and J lost 0 bases; unmatched junction nucleotides: 5. CDR3 length: 15 residues. Germline CDR1 reads SNHLY; CDR2 reads FYNNEI. The CDR3 spells CASREGQSSYNEQFF. The CDR3 nucleotides are TGTGCCAGCAGAGAGGGACAGAGCTCCTACAATGAGCAGTTCTTC.

The genes are TRBV25-1 and TRBJ2-2; TRBD2 aligns across 8 bases. The CDR3 covers 17 residues. Germline CDR1 reads MGHDK; CDR2 reads SYGVNS. Trimming cost V 3 bases and J 1 base; bases outside gene matches: 7. CDR3 in amino acids: CASSDRTGTRNTGELFF. The CDR3 bases are TGTGCCAGCAGTGATCGTACCGGGACTAGGAACACCGGGGAGCTGTTTTTT.

The sample holds a few counts of this clone. J is TRBJ2-7 and V is TRBV28; TRBD1 or TRBD2 may be the D gene (5 bases each). This CDR3 comprises 17 residues. Trimming cost V 3 bases and J 2 bases, with 20 bases left between them. Germline values: CDR1 MDHEN, CDR2 SYDVKM. CDR3: CASSFPLTGRGTYEQYF. Written as DNA, the CDR3 is TGTGCCAGCAGTTTCCCTTTGACGGGACGGGGTACCTACGAGCAGTACTTC.

This sequence joins TRBV27 and TRBJ1-6; 9 positions agree with TRBD1. The CDR3 is 15 amino acids. Germline-derived CDR1 and CDR2 are MNHEY and SMNVEV (reference sequence). V lost 5 bases, J lost 7 bases, and 6 bases stayed unmatched. The CDR3 region is CASSPSGQGNSPLHF. In DNA, the CDR3 is TGTGCCAGCAGTCCGTCGGGACAGGGCAATTCACCCCTCCACTTT.

The V gene is TRBV11-2, the J gene TRBJ2-1; D possibly corresponds to TRBD2 (5 bases). The CDR3 is made up of 14 amino acids. The V end was cut by 3 bases, the J end by 4 bases, with 10 bases between. Germline lookup yields CDR1 SGHAT and CDR2 FQNNGV. Here the CDR3 reads CASSLGAVYNEQFF. CDR3 DNA: TGTGCCAGCAGCTTGGGAGCCGTATACAATGAGCAGTTCTTC.

A few counts support this clone. V and J are TRBV7-3 and TRBJ2-5, with D possibly TRBD1 on 5 matching bases. The CDR3 length is 16 residues. V was shortened by 5 bases and J by 1 base, with 17 bases between the two germline ends. The germline V gene has CDR1 SGHTA and CDR2 FQGTGA. The chain's CDR3 is CASSPHGWTSQETQYF. CDR3 sequence (DNA): TGTGCCAGCAGCCCCCACGGCTGGACAAGCCAAGAGACCCAGTACTTC.

This clone occurred once. The chain recombines TRBV27 with TRBJ2-3; weak D call: TRBD1 (6 bases). V lost 0 bases to trimming and J lost 3 bases, with 7 bases between them. This CDR3 contains 14 residues. Germline V lookup: CDR1 MNHEY, CDR2 SMNVEV (reference sequence). The CDR3 sequence: CASSLSQGTDTQYF. In nucleotides, the CDR3 is TGTGCCAGCAGTTTATCGCAGGGGACAGATACGCAGTATTTT.

This clone has only a few counts. This chain connects TRBV9 to TRBJ2-6, with TRBD1 matching over 10 bases. The CDR3 consists of 16 residues. Per germline, CDR1 SGDLS and CDR2 YYNGEE. J lost 1 base, V lost 4 bases, and 2 bases had no gene match. The chain's CDR3 is CASSPDRGSGANVLTF. The CDR3 nucleotides are TGTGCCAGCAGCCCGGACAGGGGGTCTGGGGCCAACGTCCTGACTTTC.

To note about this clone: The same CDR3 also results from other DNA sequences found in this sample. V is TRBV9 and J is TRBJ2-3, with a tentative D call TRBD2 (5 bases). The CDR3 runs 14 residues. The V and J ends lost 4 bases and 0 bases respectively, with 9 bases between them. The V gene's germline CDR1 is SGDLS and CDR2 YYNGEE. The CDR3: CASSPRTSTDTQYF. The CDR3 DNA sequence: TGTGCCAGCAGCCCCAGGACTAGCACAGATACGCAGTATTTT.

The chain carries TRBV19 and TRBJ1-1, with D uncertain. The germline V and J ends were trimmed by 2 bases and 6 bases, with 7 bases remaining between them. CDR3 size: 12 residues. CDR1 LNHDA and CDR2 SQIVND come from the germline V gene (reference sequence). CDR3 sequence: CASSISWAEAFF. In nucleotides, the CDR3 is TGTGCCAGTAGTATATCATGGGCTGAAGCTTTCTTT.

This clone was observed a few times. Other DNA sequences in this specimen translate into the identical CDR3. The gene calls are TRBV6-5 and TRBJ1-1; D is undetermined. There are 12 residues in the CDR3. Trimming pared 2 bases from V and 2 bases from J, leaving 3 bases between. The V gene's germline CDR1 is MNHEY and CDR2 SVGAGI. The DNA for the CDR3 is TGTGCCAGCAGTTACAGAAACACTGAAGCTTTCTTT. This translates into CASSYRNTEAFF.

This clone has more than one count but fewer than ten. Other DNA sequences in the sample encode the same CDR3. The chain combines TRBV29-1 with TRBJ2-3, with D possibly being TRBD2 (5 bases). V lost 7 bases to trimming and J lost 0 bases, with 11 bases between them. The length of the CDR3 is 13 residues. The germline V gene has CDR1 SQVTM and CDR2 ANQGSEA. The CDR3 nucleotides are TGCAGCGCCAAGACGGGAAGCACAGATACGCAGTATTTT. This encodes CSAKTGSTDTQYF.

The chain joins TRBV7-2 to TRBJ2-5, with 9 positions matching TRBD1. J gave up 5 bases and V 3 bases, and 4 bases lay outside the gene matches. Germline loops: CDR1 SGHTA, CDR2 FQGNSA. CDR3 length equals 14 residues. The CDR3 coding sequence is TGTGCCAGCAGCTTGGGACAGGGCTTCGAGACCCAGTACTTC. Amino acids: CASSLGQGFETQYF.

The J gene is TRBJ2-3, the V gene TRBV2; unclear D gene. Trimming pared 7 bases from V and 0 bases from J, leaving 8 bases between. There are 13 residues in the CDR3. In germline, CDR1 is SNHLY, CDR2 FYNNEI. Here the CDR3 reads CASMAESTDTQYF. The DNA of the CDR3 is TGTGCCAGCATGGCGGAAAGCACAGATACGCAGTATTTT. The complete variable domain, with remaining parts taken from reference TRBV2 and TRBJ2-3, reads EPEVTQTPSHQVTQMGQEVILRCVPISNHLYFYWYRQILGQKVEFLVSFYNNEISEKSEIFDDQFSVERPDGSNFTLKIRSTKLEDSAMYFCASMAESTDTQYFGPGTRLTVL.

This clone was seen a handful of times. V and J are TRBV15 and TRBJ2-7; TRBD1 might be the D (6 bases). The germline V and J ends were trimmed by 4 bases and 5 bases, with 18 bases remaining between them. The CDR3 has 15 amino acids. The germline V gene encodes CDR1 LNHNV and CDR2 YYDKDF (reference sequence). CDR3 nucleotide sequence: TGTGCCACCAGCACCAGGGGTCGTGCGTCTCACGAGCAGTACGTC. Protein product: CATSTRGRASHEQYV.

The V and J genes are TRBV6-5 and TRBJ2-2, with TRBD2 matching 9 bases. Germline trimming cut 2 bases from V and 7 bases from J; bases unmatched to any gene: 8. The CDR3 has 16 amino acids. Germline assignment: CDR1 MNHEY and CDR2 SVGAGI. The CDR3 DNA is TGTGCCAGCAGTTACCTTAGCGGGAGACGAGTCGGGGAGCTGTTTTTT. Its protein product is CASSYLSGRRVGELFF.

In this sample, this clone turned up a few times. The rearrangement joins TRBV28 to TRBJ2-4, with 10 positions matching TRBD2. Trimming removed 2 bases from V and 14 bases from J; junction bases left unmatched: 9. Germline-derived CDR1 and CDR2 are MDHEN and SYDVKM. The CDR3 is made up of 14 amino acids. CDR3 DNA: TGTGCCAGCAGTTTAGCCGGGACTAGCGATGTAGAGTACTTC. This translates into CASSLAGTSDVEYF.

The chain recombines TRBV9 with TRBJ1-3; D gene ambiguous. CDR1 and CDR2 from the germline V gene are SGDLS and YYNGEE. Trimming shortened V by 3 bases and J by 4 bases, and 8 bases separated the two germline ends. CDR3 length: 13 residues. The CDR3 reads CASSEAWGNTIYF. The CDR3 DNA follows: TGTGCCAGCAGCGAGGCCTGGGGAAACACCATATATTTT.

Only a few counts were recorded for this clone. The CDR3 loop is CASSLSAGGQSTGELFF. The CDR3 DNA sequence: TGTGCCAGCAGCTTATCAGCGGGAGGGCAGTCCACCGGGGAGCTGTTTTTT. The chain employs TRBV11-3 and TRBJ2-2; 10 bases agree with TRBD2. The germline V gene encodes CDR1 SGHNT and CDR2 YENEEA. The trim removed 2 bases at V and 4 bases at J, leaving 7 bases unmatched. The CDR3 covers 17 residues.

The chain is built from TRBV5-4 and TRBJ2-2; D is undetermined. Germline CDR1 is SGHNT and CDR2 is YYREEE (reference sequence). CDR3 length: 16 residues. Trimming pared 5 bases from V and 4 bases from J, leaving 18 bases between. The DNA of the CDR3 is TGTGCCAGCAGTAAGGCCCTCACGCTAACCACCGGGGAGCTGTTTTTT. Its protein is CASSKALTLTTGELFF. The full variable domain, completed using reference TRBV5-4 and TRBJ2-2, is ETGVTQSPTHLIKTRGQQVTLRCSSQSGHNTVSWYQQALGQGPQFIFQYYREEENGRGNFPPRFSGLQFPNYSSELNVNALELDDSALYLCASSKALTLTTGELFFGEGSRLTVL.

A few counts support this clone. The chain links TRBV7-3 to TRBJ2-1, with D maybe TRBD1 (6 bases). CDR1 is SGHTA and CDR2 is FQGTGA in the germline V gene. The germline V and J ends were trimmed by 4 bases and 4 bases, with 14 bases remaining between them. This CDR3 comprises 15 residues. The CDR3 sequence: CASSSNRETYNEQFF. As DNA, the CDR3 is TGTGCCAGCAGCTCTAACAGGGAAACGTACAATGAGCAGTTCTTC. Full variable domain (rest looked up from reference TRBV7-3 and TRBJ2-1): GAGVSQTPSNKVTEKGKYVELRCDPISGHTALYWYRQSLGQGPEFLIYFQGTGAADDSGLPNDRFFAVRPEGSVSTLKIQRTERGDSAVYLCASSSNRETYNEQFFGPGTRLTVL.